This T cell receptor beta chain appears in the sequencing data of a study of blood T cell repertoires in COVID-19 (dated by TCRdb to 2019 to 2021). Background on the whole study: Samples covering the acute and convalescent phases of COVID-19 were provided by collaborators in the United States, Italy and Spain. The material from the prospective study consisted of cDNA or gDNA derived from T cells, B-cell-depleted T cells, or PBMCs. The dataset comprised deeply sampled blood TCRbeta repertoires from subjects exposed to, actively infected with, or recovered from COVID-19. The repertoires were made available in a free public database intended to serve as a resource for research on the immune response to SARS-CoV-2. Samples came from the ongoing ImmuneRACE study (first 160 participants) plus 1,254 subjects from 6 global collaborators. Nearly every sample came with metadata listing a de-identified subject ID, COVID-19 status, age in years and sex. Where available, HLA class I and class II types were taken from metadata supplied by the sample provider and were not determined by assay-based typing. General findings and caveats noted by the study authors: The quantity of clinical and demographic metadata differed by source and by participant and was supplied without curation.

V was cut back by 2 bases and J by 3 bases, leaving a gap of 11 bases between them. Including cysteine and phenylalanine, the CDR3 has 14 amino acids. The read is trimmed to its CDR3 DNA, 42 bases read in frame from base 1. The CDR1 and CDR2 encoded by the germline V gene are MNHEY and SVGEGT. Each collaborating institution followed its own protocols to collect whole blood in K2EDTA tubes. For TCRbeta analysis, collaborators shipped samples as frozen whole blood, isolated PBMCs, or DNA extracted from either of those sample types. TCRbeta CDR3 regions were amplified from genomic DNA using the immunoSEQ Assay, a bias-controlled multiplex PCR. In the paper's pipeline: The number of nucleated cells in each sample was estimated from the amplification of reference gene primers within the assay. Sequence reads were collapsed and filtered to measure the absolute abundance of every unique TCRbeta CDR3 rearrangement. For each sample, productive Simpson clonality was calculated by taking the square root of Simpson's diversity index across productive rearrangements. Held by TCRdb, this immuneACCESS table contains in-frame sequences only and omits some clones. Under half of the omission traces to an unresolved V gene where checked; the cause of the rest is unknown. The D gene and trimming were derived from the DNA, and the V and J assignments and clone size from that table. In this sample the table shows around 94,000 clones, more than 85% of which occur a single time. Around 2.9% of the sample belongs to the ten largest clones.

With regard to this clone: Its target antigen remains unknown. It has no much larger one-base neighbor in the sample; base qualities were not kept.

This receptor was identified in a middle-aged man with active or convalescent COVID-19. The V and J genes are TRBV6-2 or TRBV6-3 and TRBJ2-7; TRBD1 is possibly the D segment (6 matching bases). Specimen: peripheral blood. The DNA sequence is TGTGCCAGCAGTTACGAGGGGGATGGCTACGAGCAGTACTTC. This is translated as CASSYEGDGYEQYF.